This T cell receptor (beta chain) was observed in a study of blood T cell repertoires in COVID-19. Recruitment covered about 25 US areas and drew participants whose ages spanned about 18 to 100 years. Participant-given clinical history determined each cohort assignment. This clone was counted once. There are 16 residues in the CDR3. V lost 0 bases to trimming and J lost 4 bases, with 15 bases between them. CDR1 is SGHAT, CDR2 FQNNGV, per germline. Using immunoSEQ multiplex PCR, the repertoire was profiled, and TCRdb retains in-frame clones only, with some absent. The sample shows about 200,000 clones, about 85% of them seen only once.

The chain combines TRBV11-2 with TRBJ1-1, with D unclear. The receptor was derived from a man aged 40-49 years who had recovered from COVID-19. Input material: PBMCs or T cells enriched from blood (not recorded which). The chain's CDR3 is CASSLDEGSAGTEAFF. The DNA of the CDR3 is TGTGCCAGCAGCTTAGATGAAGGCAGCGCGGGCACTGAAGCTTTCTTT.